Reported below is one TCR beta chain. Its cognate antigen is unknown. The sample belongs to a study of identical twins. The germline gives CDR1 SGHTA, CDR2 FQGNSA. Trimming removed 7 bases from V and 4 bases from J; junction bases left unmatched: 4. CDR3 length equals 14 residues. Findings and caveats of the study: In cord blood, abundant beta clonotypes had fewer insertions; memory showed no trend. Recombination models fit unrelated individuals' TCR alpha sharing but underestimated twins'.

The authors used template switching to add a universal primer site and gave cDNA unique molecular identifiers. TCRdb re-called the 5' RACE reads with MiXCR, one entry per CDR3 protein. The table includes roughly 490,000 distinct CDR3 sequences, approximately 14% detected once. The data were also submitted as part of a second study, on yellow fever vaccine responses in identical twins. That paper states: Reportedly, the response of twins' T cells to the vaccine seemed partly convergent, partly personalized.

Sequences were obtained from CD4+ T cells sorted from blood. This receptor was taken from a woman under 30 in good health. The rearrangement joins TRBV7-2 to TRBJ1-6; TRBD1 matches 7 bases. For the CDR3, the DNA is TGTGCCAGCACCGACAGGGTTTATAATTCACCCCTCCACTTT. Translating gives CASTDRVYNSPLHF.